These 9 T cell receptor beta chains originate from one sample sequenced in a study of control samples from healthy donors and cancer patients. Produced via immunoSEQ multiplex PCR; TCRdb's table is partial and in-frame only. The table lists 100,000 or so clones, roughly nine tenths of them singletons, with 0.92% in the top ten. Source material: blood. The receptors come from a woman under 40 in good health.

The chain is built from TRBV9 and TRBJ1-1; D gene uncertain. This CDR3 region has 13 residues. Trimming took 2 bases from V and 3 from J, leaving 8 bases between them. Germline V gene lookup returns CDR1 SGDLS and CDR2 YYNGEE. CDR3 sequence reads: CASSVYGDTEAFF. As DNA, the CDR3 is TGTGCCAGCAGCGTTTATGGGGACACTGAAGCTTTCTTT.

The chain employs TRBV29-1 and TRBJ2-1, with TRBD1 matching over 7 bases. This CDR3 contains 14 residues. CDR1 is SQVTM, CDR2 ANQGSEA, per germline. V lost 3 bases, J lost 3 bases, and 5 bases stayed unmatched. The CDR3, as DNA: TGCAGCGTTGAGGGGGACAGAGGCTACAATGAGCAGTTCTTC. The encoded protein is CSVEGDRGYNEQFF.

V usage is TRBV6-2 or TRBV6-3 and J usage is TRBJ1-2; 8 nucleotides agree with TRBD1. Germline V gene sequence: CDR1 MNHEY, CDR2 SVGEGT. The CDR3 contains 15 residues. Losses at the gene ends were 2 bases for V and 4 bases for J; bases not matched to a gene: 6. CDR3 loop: CASSYGDRQIYGYTF. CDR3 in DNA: TGTGCCAGCAGTTACGGGGACAGGCAGATCTATGGCTACACCTTC.

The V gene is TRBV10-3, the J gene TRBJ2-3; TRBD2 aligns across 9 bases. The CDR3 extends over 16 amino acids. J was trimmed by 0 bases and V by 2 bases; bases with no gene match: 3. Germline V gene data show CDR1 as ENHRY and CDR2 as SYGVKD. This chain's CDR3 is CAISEGAGGSTDTQYF. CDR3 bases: TGTGCCATCAGTGAGGGTGCGGGAGGGAGCACAGATACGCAGTATTTT.

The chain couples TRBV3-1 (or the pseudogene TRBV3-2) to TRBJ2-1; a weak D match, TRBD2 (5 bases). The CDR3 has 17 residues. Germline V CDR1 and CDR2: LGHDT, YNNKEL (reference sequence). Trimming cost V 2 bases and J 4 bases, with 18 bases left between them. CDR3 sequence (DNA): TGTGCCAGCAGCCAAATCCCCGGGGAAAGGGCTTACAATGAGCAGTTCTTC. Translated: CASSQIPGERAYNEQFF.

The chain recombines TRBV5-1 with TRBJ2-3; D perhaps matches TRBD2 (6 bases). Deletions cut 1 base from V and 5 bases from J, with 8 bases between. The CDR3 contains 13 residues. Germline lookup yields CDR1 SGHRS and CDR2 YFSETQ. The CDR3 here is CASSLPGLDTQYF. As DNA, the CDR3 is TGCGCCAGCAGCTTGCCGGGACTAGATACGCAGTATTTT.

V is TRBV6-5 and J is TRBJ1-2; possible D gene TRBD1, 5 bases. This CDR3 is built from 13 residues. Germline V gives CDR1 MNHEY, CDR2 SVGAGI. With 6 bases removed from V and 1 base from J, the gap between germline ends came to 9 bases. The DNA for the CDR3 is TGTGCCAGCAGAGACAGTGTTAACTATGGCTACACCTTC. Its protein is CASRDSVNYGYTF.

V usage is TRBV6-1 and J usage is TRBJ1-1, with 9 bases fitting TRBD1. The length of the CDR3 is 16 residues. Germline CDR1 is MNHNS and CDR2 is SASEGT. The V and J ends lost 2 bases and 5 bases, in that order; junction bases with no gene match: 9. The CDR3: CASSESGTGSRTEAFF. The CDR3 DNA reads TGTGCCAGCAGTGAATCCGGGACAGGGAGTCGAACTGAAGCTTTCTTT.

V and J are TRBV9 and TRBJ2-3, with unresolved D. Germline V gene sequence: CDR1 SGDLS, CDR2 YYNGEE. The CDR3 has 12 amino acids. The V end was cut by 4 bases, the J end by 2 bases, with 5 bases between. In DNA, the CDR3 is TGTGCCAGCAGCCGCGTCACAGATACGCAGTATTTT. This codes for CASSRVTDTQYF.